A single sample gave rise to the 7 T cell receptor beta chains below, sequenced in a study of a mutant IDH1 vaccine in newly diagnosed glioma. The time point denotes: week 35, safety follow-up. Each vaccine dose was 300 ug of mutant IDH1 20-mer peptide, with topical imiquimod. The data were produced by immunoSEQ multiplex PCR, yet TCRdb's version contains in-frame clones alone and is incomplete. The sample lists 30,000 to 40,000 clones; roughly 80% were seen once. These receptors have no known antigen. The sequences come from PBMCs, collected from a glioma patient whose treatment included an IDH1 peptide vaccine. These receptors were obtained from a woman younger than 35 with glioma.

The J gene is TRBJ1-1, the V gene TRBV7-2; D ambiguous. Trimming took off 6 bases at V and 0 bases at J, with 5 bases between the two ends. The CDR3 extends over 12 amino acids. The germline V gene encodes CDR1 SGHTA and CDR2 FQGNSA. The CDR3 coding sequence is TGTGCCAGCAGATTACTGAACACTGAAGCTTTCTTT. This codes for CASRLLNTEAFF. Filled out from reference TRBV7-2 and TRBJ1-1, the complete variable domain reads GAGVSQSPSNKVTEKGKDVELRCDPISGHTALYWYRQSLGQGLEFLIYFQGNSAPDKSGLPSDRFSAERTGGSVSTLTIQRTQQEDSAVYLCASRLLNTEAFFGQGTRLTVV.

J is TRBJ1-1 and V is TRBV9; TRBD1 might be the D (5 bases). CDR1 SGDLS and CDR2 YYNGEE come from the germline V gene. Trimming removed 4 bases at V and 1 base at J, with 8 bases between. The CDR3 has 13 residues. CDR3 coding DNA: TGTGCCAGCAGCCCCCAGGGGAACACTGAAGCTTTCTTT. Residues: CASSPQGNTEAFF.

This sequence joins TRBV27 and TRBJ2-7; D gene uncertain. The CDR3 is 13 residues long. Trimming took 3 bases from V and 3 from J, leaving 9 bases between them. Germline V gene data show CDR1 as MNHEY and CDR2 as SMNVEV (reference sequence). The CDR3 here is CASSFGLGYEQYF. Here the CDR3 DNA reads TGTGCCAGCAGTTTCGGATTGGGCTACGAGCAGTACTTC.

The chain couples TRBV7-8 to TRBJ1-1; D gene uncertain. Germline V CDR1 and CDR2: SGHVS, FQNEAQ. CDR3 length: 16 amino acids. Trimming took off 4 bases at V and 0 bases at J, with 15 bases between the two ends. The CDR3 DNA follows: TGTGCCAGCAGCTCCCTACGACTGGTCATGAACACTGAAGCTTTCTTT. Translating gives CASSSLRLVMNTEAFF.

The chain carries TRBV11-2 and TRBJ1-1; tentatively, D is TRBD1 (5 bases). The germline V gene has CDR1 SGHAT and CDR2 FQNNGV. This CDR3 contains 11 residues. Trimming removed 5 bases at V and 11 bases at J, with 12 bases between. The CDR3 DNA follows: TGTGCCAGCAGCCTGGGGCTGGGTGCTTTCTTT. It yields the protein CASSLGLGAFF.

This chain uses TRBV27 with TRBJ2-7, with 10 positions matching TRBD2. Germline lookup yields CDR1 MNHEY and CDR2 SMNVEV (reference sequence). The CDR3 runs 16 residues. The trim removed 0 bases at V and 4 bases at J, leaving 6 bases unmatched. The CDR3 sequence: CASSLSRLAGEYEQYF. The CDR3 DNA reads TGTGCCAGCAGTTTATCCCGGCTAGCGGGGGAATACGAGCAGTACTTC.

The chain couples TRBV21-1 to TRBJ2-7; TRBD2 was called by the table and not checked on the DNA. TRBV21-1 is listed as a pseudogene. The CDR3 is 15 residues long. The CDR3 DNA reads TGTGCCAGCAGCATCCGGACTAGCGGGAGCCACGAGCAGTACTTC. Translation: CASSIRTSGSHEQYF.